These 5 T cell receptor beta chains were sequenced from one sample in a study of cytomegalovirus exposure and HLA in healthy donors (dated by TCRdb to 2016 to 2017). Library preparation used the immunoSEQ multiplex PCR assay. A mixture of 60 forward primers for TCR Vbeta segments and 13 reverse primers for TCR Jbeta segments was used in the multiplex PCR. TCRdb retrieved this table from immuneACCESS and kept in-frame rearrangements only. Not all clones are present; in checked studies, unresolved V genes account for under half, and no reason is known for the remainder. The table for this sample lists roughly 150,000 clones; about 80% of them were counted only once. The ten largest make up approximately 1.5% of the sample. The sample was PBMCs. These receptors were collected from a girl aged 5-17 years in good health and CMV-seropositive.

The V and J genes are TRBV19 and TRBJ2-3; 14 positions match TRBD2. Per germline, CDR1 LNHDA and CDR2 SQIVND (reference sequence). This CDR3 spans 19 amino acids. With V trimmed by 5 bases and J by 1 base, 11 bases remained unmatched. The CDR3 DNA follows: TGTGCCAGTAGTGCCCCGACTAGCGGGGGGGCGGTTGGCACAGATACGCAGTATTTT. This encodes CASSAPTSGGAVGTDTQYF.

CDR3: CASSIDLETGYYEQYF. CDR3 in DNA: TGTGCCAGTAGTATAGATCTGGAGACAGGGTACTACGAGCAGTACTTC. The chain carries TRBV19 and TRBJ2-7; 7 nucleotides match TRBD1. Germline-derived CDR1 and CDR2 are LNHDA and SQIVND (reference sequence). V shed 0 bases, J shed 3 bases, and the junction held 8 bases outside the gene matches. The CDR3 loop spans 16 amino acids.

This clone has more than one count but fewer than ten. CDR3 region: CAWSNGRGNTQYF. In DNA, the CDR3 is TGTGCCTGGAGTAATGGCAGGGGTAATACGCAGTATTTT. The chain employs TRBV30 and TRBJ2-3; possibly TRBD1 for D (6 bases). This CDR3 contains 13 residues. The V end was cut by 2 bases, the J end by 7 bases, with 13 bases between. The V gene's germline CDR1 is GTSNPN and CDR2 SVGIG (reference sequence).

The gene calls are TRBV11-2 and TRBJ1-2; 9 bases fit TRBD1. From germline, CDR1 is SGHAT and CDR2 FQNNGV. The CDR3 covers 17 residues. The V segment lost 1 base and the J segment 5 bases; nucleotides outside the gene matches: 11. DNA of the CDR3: TGTGCCAGCAGCTTAGTGGGGACCCGGACAGGGGTATATGGCTACACCTTC. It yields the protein CASSLVGTRTGVYGYTF.

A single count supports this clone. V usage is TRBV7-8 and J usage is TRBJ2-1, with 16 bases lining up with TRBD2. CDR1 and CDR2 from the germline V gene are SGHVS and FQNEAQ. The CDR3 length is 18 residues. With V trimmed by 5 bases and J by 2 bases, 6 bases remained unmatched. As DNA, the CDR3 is TGTGCCAGCAGCCTGGGACTAGCGGGAGGGCCCACCTACAATGAGCAGTTCTTC. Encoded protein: CASSLGLAGGPTYNEQFF.